This passage covers 9 T cell receptor beta chains from one sample sequenced in a study of cytomegalovirus exposure and HLA in healthy donors. It was with 60 Vbeta and 13 Jbeta primers that the PCR ran. The data were produced by immunoSEQ multiplex PCR, yet TCRdb's version contains in-frame clones alone and is incomplete. The data show approximately 220,000 clones, with over 65% seen just once and roughly 16% held by the top ten. Sequences were obtained from PBMCs. Receptor source: a man between 40 and 49 years old in good health and CMV-seronegative.

This clone was seen more than once but under ten times. This chain connects TRBV19 to TRBJ1-2; D gene unclear. Trimming stripped 3 bases from V and 3 bases from J, with 14 bases between. Germline assignment: CDR1 LNHDA and CDR2 SQIVND (reference sequence). CDR3 length equals 15 residues. The CDR3: CASSMRRVGDYGYTF. The CDR3, as DNA: TGTGCCAGTAGTATGCGGCGAGTCGGGGACTATGGCTACACCTTC. The complete variable domain, with remaining parts taken from reference TRBV19 and TRBJ1-2, reads DGGITQSPKYLFRKEGQNVTLSCEQNLNHDAMYWYRQDPGQGLRLIYYSQIVNDFQKGDIAEGYSVSREKKESFPLTVTSAQKNPTAFYLCASSMRRVGDYGYTFGSGTRLTVV.

A single count supports this clone. The V call is TRBV9, the J call TRBJ1-6; D call uncertain. CDR3 length: 16 residues. Germline V gene sequence: CDR1 SGDLS, CDR2 YYNGEE. Trimming took 4 bases from V and 5 from J, leaving 16 bases between them. CDR3 residues: CASSPSLRPDNSPLHF. The CDR3 DNA sequence: TGTGCCAGCAGCCCTTCCCTCCGCCCAGATAATTCACCCCTCCACTTT. Combining the CDR3 with reference TRBV9 and TRBJ1-6 gives the whole variable domain DSGVTQTPKHLITATGQRVTLRCSPRSGDLSVYWYQQSLDQGLQFLIQYYNGEERAKGNILERFSAQQFPDLHSELNLSSLELGDSALYFCASSPSLRPDNSPLHFGNGTRLTVT.

The chain couples TRBV2 to TRBJ2-7, with 11 bases matching TRBD1. V dropped 4 bases and J dropped 3; count of bases not matched to a gene: 11. CDR1 is SNHLY and CDR2 is FYNNEI in the germline V gene. This CDR3 is 17 amino acids long. CDR3 nucleotide sequence: TGTGCCAGCAGTGGCCTTCTGGGGACAGGGGGGATCTACGAGCAGTACTTC. Its translation: CASSGLLGTGGIYEQYF.

The count of this clone is one. The chain joins TRBV14 to TRBJ2-7; perhaps TRBD2 as D (6 bases). In germline, CDR1 is SGHDN, CDR2 FVKESK. V lost 1 base to trimming and J lost 5 bases, with 15 bases between them. The CDR3 has 15 amino acids. The CDR3 bases are TGTGCCAGCAGCCAAGGTGGAGGGATCGACAACGAGCAGTACTTC. The encoded protein is CASSQGGGIDNEQYF. Combining the CDR3 with reference TRBV14 and TRBJ2-7 gives the whole variable domain EAGVTQFPSHSVIEKGQTVTLRCDPISGHDNLYWYRRVMGKEIKFLLHFVKESKQDESGMPNNRFLAERTGGTYSTLKVQPAELEDSGVYFCASSQGGGIDNEQYFGPGTRLTVT.

In this sample, this clone turned up a few times. V and J are TRBV15 and TRBJ2-5; 7 bases are shared with TRBD2. Gene TRBJ2-7 matches the end of the DNA better, so the J call may be wrong. The germline V gene encodes CDR1 LNHNV and CDR2 YYDKDF (reference sequence). The CDR3 extends over 14 amino acids. In DNA, the CDR3 is TGTGCCACCAGCAGAGAAGGGGAGGGTTACGAGCAGTACTTC. Its translation is CATSREGEGYEQYF.

The rearrangement uses TRBV7-3 and TRBJ2-6; D is unresolved. Germline V gene data show CDR1 as SGHTA and CDR2 as FQGTGA. Trimming removed 5 bases at V and 0 bases at J, with 11 bases between. This CDR3 is built from 16 residues. The CDR3 bases are TGTGCCAGCAGCCCCTTCGGTAGCTCTGGGGCCAACGTCCTGACTTTC. Translated: CASSPFGSSGANVLTF.

The rearrangement links TRBV19 to TRBJ2-3; 9 bases map to TRBD2. J gave up 2 bases and V 3 bases, and 3 bases lay outside the gene matches. The CDR3 runs 15 residues. Germline assignment: CDR1 LNHDA and CDR2 SQIVND (reference sequence). The CDR3 coding sequence is TGTGCCAGTAGTATTGGGACTAGCCCCACAGATACGCAGTATTTT. Translating gives CASSIGTSPTDTQYF.

This clone is a singleton in its sample. V is TRBV9 and J is TRBJ1-2; possibly TRBD1 for D (5 bases). Germline V lookup: CDR1 SGDLS, CDR2 YYNGEE. The length of the CDR3 is 14 residues. V shed 1 base and J shed 4 bases, with 11 bases lying between them. CDR3 sequence: CASSVWGSSYGYTF. The CDR3 region has the DNA TGTGCCAGCAGCGTATGGGGCAGCTCCTATGGCTACACCTTC. The entire variable domain, with the rest obtained from reference TRBV9 and TRBJ1-2, is as follows: DSGVTQTPKHLITATGQRVTLRCSPRSGDLSVYWYQQSLDQGLQFLIQYYNGEERAKGNILERFSAQQFPDLHSELNLSSLELGDSALYFCASSVWGSSYGYTFGSGTRLTVV.

The chain employs TRBV6-4 and TRBJ1-1; 8 positions agree with TRBD1. Per germline, CDR1 MRHNA and CDR2 SNTAGT. J was trimmed by 4 bases and V by 5 bases; bases with no gene match: 6. The CDR3 extends over 14 amino acids. The CDR3 DNA reads TGTGCCAGCAGTTTGACAGGGGAGACCACTGAAGCTTTCTTT. This translates into CASSLTGETTEAFF.